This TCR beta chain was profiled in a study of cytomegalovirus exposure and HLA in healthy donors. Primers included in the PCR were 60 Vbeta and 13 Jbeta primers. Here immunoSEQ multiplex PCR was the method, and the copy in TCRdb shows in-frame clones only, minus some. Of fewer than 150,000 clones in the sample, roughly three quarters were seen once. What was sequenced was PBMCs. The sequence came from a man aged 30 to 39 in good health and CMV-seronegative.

The CDR3 DNA sequence: TGTGCCTGGAGGGAGGGAGACACCATATATTTT. Protein product: CAWREGDTIYF. V gene TRBV30 combines with J gene TRBJ1-3; D uncertain. Germline CDR1 GTSNPN, CDR2 SVGIG (reference sequence). V was pared by 3 bases and J by 8 bases, with 8 bases between. The CDR3 covers 11 residues.